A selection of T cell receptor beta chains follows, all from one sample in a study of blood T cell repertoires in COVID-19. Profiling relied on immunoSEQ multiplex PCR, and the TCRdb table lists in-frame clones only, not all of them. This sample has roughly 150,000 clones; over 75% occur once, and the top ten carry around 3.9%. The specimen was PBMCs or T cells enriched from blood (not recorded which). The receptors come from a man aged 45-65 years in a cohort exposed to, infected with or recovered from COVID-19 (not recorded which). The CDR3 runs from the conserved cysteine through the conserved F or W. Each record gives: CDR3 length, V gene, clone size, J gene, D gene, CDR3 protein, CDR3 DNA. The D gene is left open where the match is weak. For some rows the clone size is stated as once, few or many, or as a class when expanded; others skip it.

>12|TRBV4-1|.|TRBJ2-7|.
CASSQDYYEQYF
TGCGCCAGCAGCCAAGATTACTACGAGCAGTACTTC
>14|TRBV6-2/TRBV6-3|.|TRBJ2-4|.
CASSYSPSGSIQYF
TGTGCCAGCAGTTACTCCCCCTCGGGGTCCATTCAGTACTTC
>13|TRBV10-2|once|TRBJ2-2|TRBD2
CASRSGTTGELFF
TGCGCCAGCAGGAGCGGGACGACCGGGGAGCTGTTTTTT
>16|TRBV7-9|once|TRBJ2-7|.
CASSPPQSRAAYEQYF
TGTGCCAGCAGCCCTCCACAGTCCCGAGCTGCCTACGAGCAGTACTTC
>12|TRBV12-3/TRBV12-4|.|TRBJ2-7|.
CASREFPYEQYF
TGTGCCAGCCGGGAATTCCCCTACGAGCAGTACTTC
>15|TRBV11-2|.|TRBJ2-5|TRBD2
CASSAGLAGGETQYF
TGTGCCAGCAGCGCTGGACTAGCGGGTGGAGAGACCCAGTACTTC
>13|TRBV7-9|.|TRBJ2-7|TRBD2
CASSRSGTYEQYF
TGTGCCAGCAGCCGGAGCGGGACCTACGAGCAGTACTTC
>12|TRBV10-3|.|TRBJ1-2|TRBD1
CATEGQSYGYTF
TGTGCCACCGAGGGACAGAGCTATGGCTACACCTTC
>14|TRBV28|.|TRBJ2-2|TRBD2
CASRNSGSGWELFF
TGTGCCAGCAGGAATAGCGGGAGTGGGTGGGAGCTGTTTTTT
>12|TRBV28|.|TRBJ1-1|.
CASSPLLTGAFF
TGTGCCAGCAGTCCCCTACTTACTGGAGCTTTCTTT
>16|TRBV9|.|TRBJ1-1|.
CASSVSGPGQNTEAFF
TGTGCCAGCAGCGTTAGCGGGCCGGGACAGAACACTGAAGCTTTCTTT
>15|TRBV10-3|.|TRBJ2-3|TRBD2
CAIGTSGKGADTQYF
TGTGCCATTGGGACTAGCGGGAAAGGGGCAGATACGCAGTATTTT
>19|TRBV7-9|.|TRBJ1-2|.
CASSLAEITRGPINYGYTF
TGTGCCAGCAGCTTAGCGGAAATCACCAGGGGACCCATTAACTATGGCTACACCTTC
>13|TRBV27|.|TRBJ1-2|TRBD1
CASRDRGRWGYTF
TGTGCCAGCAGGGACAGGGGAAGATGGGGCTACACCTTC
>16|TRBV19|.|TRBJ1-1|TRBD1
CASSPRDSTWNTEAFF
TGTGCCAGTAGTCCTCGGGACAGTACCTGGAACACTGAAGCTTTCTTT
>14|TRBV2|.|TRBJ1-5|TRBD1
CASSEGQNWQPQHF
TGTGCCAGCAGCGAGGGACAGAATTGGCAGCCCCAGCATTTT
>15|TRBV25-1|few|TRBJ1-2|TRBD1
CASSTPDRGLRGYTF
TGTGCCAGCAGTACCCCGGACAGGGGGCTTCGAGGCTACACCTTC
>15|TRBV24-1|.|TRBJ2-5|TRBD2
CATSDLSAGGETQYF
TGTGCCACCAGTGATCTGTCCGCGGGAGGAGAGACCCAGTACTTC
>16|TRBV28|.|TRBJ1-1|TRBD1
CASSTGAVTGVGEAFF
TGTGCCAGCAGTACGGGGGCAGTGACAGGGGTAGGTGAAGCTTTCTTT
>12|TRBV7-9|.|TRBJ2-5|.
CASSSAMGRPYF
TGTGCCAGCAGCTCCGCTATGGGGCGGCCCTACTTC
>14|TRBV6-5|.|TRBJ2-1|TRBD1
CASEGLQGLGEQFF
TGTGCCAGCGAGGGGTTACAGGGGCTTGGAGAGCAGTTCTTC
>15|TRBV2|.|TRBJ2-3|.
CASSPGLGSTDTQYF
TGTGCCAGCAGTCCCGGACTGGGATCCACAGATACGCAGTATTTT
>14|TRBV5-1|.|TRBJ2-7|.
CASSLAGASSEQYF
TGCGCCAGCAGCTTGGCAGGGGCATCTTCCGAGCAGTACTTC
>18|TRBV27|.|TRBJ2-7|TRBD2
CASSSLGPPKRGGIVEYF
TGTGCCAGCAGTTCCCTGGGCCCCCCAAAGCGGGGGGGCATTGTAGAGTACTTC
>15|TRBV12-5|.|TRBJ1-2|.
CASGLPNQAPNGYTF
TGTGCTAGTGGTTTACCGAACCAAGCTCCCAATGGCTACACCTTC
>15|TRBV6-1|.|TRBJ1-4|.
CASSDGQLNGEKLFF
TGTGCCAGCAGTGATGGACAGCTTAATGGCGAAAAACTGTTTTTT
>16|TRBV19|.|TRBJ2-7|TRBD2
CASSKGLAGGPYEQYF
TGTGCCAGTAGTAAGGGACTAGCGGGAGGGCCGTACGAGCAGTACTTC
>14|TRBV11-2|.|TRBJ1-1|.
CASSLYIRETEAFF
TGTGCCAGCAGCTTGTATATTCGGGAGACTGAAGCTTTCTTT
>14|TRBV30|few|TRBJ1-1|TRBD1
CAWFRQGMNTEAFF
TGTGCCTGGTTCAGACAGGGGATGAACACTGAAGCTTTCTTT
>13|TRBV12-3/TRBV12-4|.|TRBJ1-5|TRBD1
CASSPGTAKGQHF
TGTGCCAGCAGCCCCGGGACAGCTAAAGGCCAGCATTTT
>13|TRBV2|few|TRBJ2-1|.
CASRDLSYNEQFF
TGTGCCAGCCGGGACTTATCCTACAATGAGCAGTTCTTC
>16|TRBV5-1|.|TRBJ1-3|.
CASSLASGHSGNTIYF
TGCGCCAGCAGCTTGGCCTCTGGGCACTCTGGAAACACCATATATTTT
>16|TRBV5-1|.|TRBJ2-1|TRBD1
CASSLSGQESYNEQFF
TGCGCCAGCAGCTTATCGGGACAGGAGTCCTACAATGAGCAGTTCTTC
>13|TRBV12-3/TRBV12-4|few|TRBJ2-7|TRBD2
CASSQTSSGEQYF
TGTGCCAGCAGCCAGACTAGCTCCGGAGAGCAGTACTTC
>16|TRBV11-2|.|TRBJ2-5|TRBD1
CASSLFAGTGKETQYF
TGTGCCAGCAGCTTATTTGCCGGGACAGGGAAGGAGACCCAGTACTTC
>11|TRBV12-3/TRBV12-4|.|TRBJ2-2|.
CASENFGELFF
TGTGCCAGCGAGAACTTCGGGGAGCTGTTTTTT
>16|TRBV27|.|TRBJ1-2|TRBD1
CASCPTRMDRVVGYTF
TGTGCCAGCTGCCCCACGCGCATGGACAGGGTAGTTGGCTACACCTTC
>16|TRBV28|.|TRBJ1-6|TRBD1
CASRFAGTGKNSPLHF
TGTGCCAGCAGATTCGCCGGGACAGGGAAAAATTCACCCCTCCACTTT
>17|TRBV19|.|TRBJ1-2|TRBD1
CATSGGQGQGFHYGYTF
TGTGCCACCAGTGGGGGCCAGGGACAGGGGTTCCACTATGGCTACACCTTC
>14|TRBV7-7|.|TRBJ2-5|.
CASSLGGLKETQYF
TGTGCCAGCAGCTTGGGTGGGCTCAAAGAGACCCAGTACTTC
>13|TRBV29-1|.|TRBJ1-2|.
CSVVDPRGYGYTF
TGCAGCGTTGTCGACCCCCGGGGCTATGGCTACACCTTC
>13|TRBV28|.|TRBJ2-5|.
CASSYSGQETQYF
TGTGCCAGCAGTTATTCGGGACAAGAGACCCAGTACTTC